Below are 29 T cell receptor beta chains sequenced from a single sample in a study of cytomegalovirus exposure and HLA in healthy donors. The repertoire was sequenced with immunoSEQ multiplex PCR; TCRdb's copy has only in-frame clones and lacks some. The repertoire holds under 100,000 clones, with about 95% as singletons. Sequencing was carried out using PBMCs. These TCRs come from a woman in her late teens or twenties in good health and CMV-seronegative.

This chain's CDR3 is CASSPLAGEGQPQHF. Here the CDR3 DNA reads TGTGCCAGCTCACCACTGGCGGGGGAGGGTCAGCCCCAGCATTTT. The chain recombines TRBV18 with TRBJ1-5, with D possibly TRBD1 on 5 matching bases. V gave up 1 base and J gave up 6 bases, with 13 bases separating them. Germline V gives CDR1 KGHSH, CDR2 LQKENI. The CDR3 runs to 15 residues.

The CDR3 protein is CASSPPSGEYNEQFF. The CDR3 nucleotides read TGTGCCAGCTCACCACCTAGCGGAGAATACAATGAGCAGTTCTTC. The V gene is TRBV18, the J gene TRBJ2-1, with D perhaps matching TRBD2 (6 bases). The CDR3 runs to 15 residues. V was pared by 0 bases and J by 4 bases, with 10 bases between. CDR1 and CDR2 (germline): KGHSH, LQKENI.

The chain links TRBV6-6 to TRBJ2-1; D is possibly TRBD2 (7 bases). CDR3 length: 14 residues. Trimming stripped 7 bases from V and 7 bases from J, with 17 bases between. Looked up from germline, CDR1 is MNHNY and CDR2 is SVGAGI (reference sequence). The CDR3 here is CASIRGASGNEQFF. The DNA of the CDR3 is TGTGCCAGCATTCGGGGGGCGTCGGGAAATGAGCAGTTCTTC.

V usage is TRBV2 and J usage is TRBJ2-1; 8 bases line up with TRBD2. The germline V gene has CDR1 SNHLY and CDR2 FYNNEI. Losses at the gene ends were 4 bases for V and 5 bases for J; bases not matched to a gene: 7. The CDR3 has 15 amino acids. CDR3 amino acids: CASSGGTSSHNEQFF. In DNA, the CDR3 is TGTGCCAGCAGTGGGGGGACTAGTAGTCACAATGAGCAGTTCTTC.

The chain couples TRBV6-1 to TRBJ2-1, with 7 bases fitting TRBD2. This CDR3 comprises 17 residues. Germline lookup yields CDR1 MNHNS and CDR2 SASEGT. Trimming cost V 0 bases and J 6 bases; bases outside gene matches: 11. CDR3 sequence reads: CASSEALGGRVINEQFF. In DNA, the CDR3 is TGTGCCAGCAGTGAAGCTCTCGGAGGGAGGGTCATCAATGAGCAGTTCTTC.

The V gene is TRBV30, the J gene TRBJ2-7, with 7 bases identical to TRBD1. The CDR3 runs to 15 residues. From germline, CDR1 is GTSNPN and CDR2 SVGIG (reference sequence). The V gene end was trimmed by 2 bases and the J gene end by 0 bases; junction bases not matched to a gene: 7. CDR3 bases: TGTGCCTGGAGTATCAGGGGGTTAGCCTCCTACGAGCAGTACTTC. Its translation is CAWSIRGLASYEQYF. Full variable domain (missing parts from reference TRBV30 and TRBJ2-7): SQTIHQWPATLVQPVGSPLSLECTVEGTSNPNLYWYRQAAGRGLQLLFYSVGIGQISSEVPQNLSASRPQDRQFILSSKKLLLSDSGFYLCAWSIRGLASYEQYFGPGTRLTVT.

The V gene is TRBV29-1, the J gene TRBJ2-1; no definite D call. The V end was cut by 5 bases, the J end by 4 bases, with 6 bases between. Germline V gene sequence: CDR1 SQVTM, CDR2 ANQGSEA. This CDR3 is built from 11 residues. CDR3 sequence reads: CSVLRYNEQFF. The CDR3 region has the DNA TGCAGCGTTCTGAGGTACAATGAGCAGTTCTTC.

The chain uses TRBV5-1 and TRBJ2-7; D is ambiguous. The CDR3 contains 12 residues. Germline V CDR1 and CDR2: SGHRS, YFSETQ. Trimming took 3 bases from V and 2 from J, leaving 6 bases between them. CDR3 sequence reads: CASSSLPYEQYF. As DNA, the CDR3 is TGCGCCAGCAGCTCCCTACCCTACGAGCAGTACTTC.

DNA of the CDR3: TGTGCCATCAGTGATGGCAGGATTTCTTACGAGCAGTACTTC. Translation gives CAISDGRISYEQYF. V usage is TRBV10-3 and J usage is TRBJ2-7, with D unresolved. The CDR3 runs 14 residues. Germline CDR1 is ENHRY and CDR2 is SYGVKD. Trimming took off 3 bases at V and 4 bases at J, with 13 bases between the two ends.

This clone was seen just once. V is TRBV6-5 and J is TRBJ2-7, with unresolved D. From germline, CDR1 is MNHEY and CDR2 SVGAGI. V was cut by 6 bases and J by 1 base, with 16 bases left in between. This CDR3 has 15 amino acids. In DNA form, the CDR3 reads TGTGCCAGCAGCCGCTACAGCCACCTTTCCTACGAGCAGTACTTC. Protein: CASSRYSHLSYEQYF.

The chain combines TRBV9 with TRBJ1-6; TRBD1 agrees at 8 bases. Germline CDR1 reads SGDLS; CDR2 reads YYNGEE. Trimming removed 4 bases from V and 5 bases from J; junction bases left unmatched: 5. CDR3 size: 15 residues. CDR3 nucleotides: TGTGCCAGCAGCCCGCCGACAGGGGATAATTCACCCCTCCACTTT. Translation: CASSPPTGDNSPLHF.

V is TRBV10-3 and J is TRBJ2-7; D is possibly TRBD1 (5 bases). The CDR3 length is 12 residues. Germline lookup yields CDR1 ENHRY and CDR2 SYGVKD. The ends were cut back, 9 bases at V and 0 bases at J, with 9 bases in the middle. CDR3 loop: CAIMTVSYEQYF. Here the CDR3 DNA reads TGTGCCATTATGACAGTCTCCTACGAGCAGTACTTC.

The gene calls are TRBV10-2 and TRBJ2-3; 10 bases fit TRBD2. J was trimmed by 4 bases and V by 6 bases; bases with no gene match: 7. Germline V gene data show CDR1 as WSHSY and CDR2 as SAAADI. This CDR3 contains 15 residues. CDR3 nucleotide sequence: TGCGCCAGCAGGAGCCTAGCGGGAGAGGCAGATACGCAGTATTTT. Its protein product is CASRSLAGEADTQYF.

The rearrangement links TRBV28 to TRBJ1-1; perhaps TRBD1 as D (6 bases). Germline V gene sequence: CDR1 MDHEN, CDR2 SYDVKM. This CDR3 spans 16 amino acids. V lost 3 bases, J lost 1 base, and 15 bases lay in between. The CDR3, as DNA: TGTGCCAGCAGTTTCCCCCAGGGGATCAGGAACACTGAAGCTTTCTTT. Amino acids: CASSFPQGIRNTEAFF.

The chain joins TRBV27 to TRBJ2-1; 15 bases align to TRBD2. Germline loops: CDR1 MNHEY, CDR2 SMNVEV (reference sequence). V lost 7 bases and J lost 4; bases outside the gene matches: 14. CDR3 length: 19 residues. CDR3 DNA sequence: TGTGCCAGCAACTCGATTGGACTAGCGGGAGGGCCGAGGTACAATGAGCAGTTCTTC. This gives the protein CASNSIGLAGGPRYNEQFF.

The V call is TRBV19, the J call TRBJ2-7; 10 nucleotides match TRBD2. The germline CDR1 and CDR2 sequences are LNHDA and SQIVND (reference sequence). The CDR3 length is 15 residues. The junction had 14 bases not matched to a gene; V was cut back by 5 bases and J by 10 bases. The CDR3 region is CASSAPAGGLRGQYF. CDR3 DNA sequence: TGTGCCAGTAGTGCCCCAGCGGGAGGGCTCAGGGGCCAGTACTTC.

The V call is TRBV19, the J call TRBJ2-2, with TRBD1 identical over 7 bases. This CDR3 comprises 15 residues. Germline V gene lookup returns CDR1 LNHDA and CDR2 SQIVND (reference sequence). With 4 bases clipped from V and 3 bases from J, the junction kept 5 bases outside the gene matches. The CDR3 is CASSRTGPYTGELFF. The CDR3 DNA reads as TGTGCCAGTAGTAGGACAGGCCCATACACCGGGGAGCTGTTTTTT.

This chain uses TRBV20-1 with TRBJ1-1; D is ambiguous. Trimming shortened V by 6 bases and J by 2 bases, and 7 bases separated the two germline ends. The CDR3 is made up of 11 amino acids. Per the germline V gene, CDR1 is DFQATT and CDR2 is SNEGSKA (reference sequence). CDR3 DNA: TGCAGTGCCCCGTTAAACACTGAAGCTTTCTTT. Residues: CSAPLNTEAFF.

The chain is built from TRBV21-1 and TRBJ2-7; the listed D gene, TRBD2, was not tested against the DNA. TRBV21-1 is an annotated pseudogene. The CDR3 spans 18 residues. The CDR3 reads CASSKAPQGLGSCGEQYF. The CDR3 DNA reads as TGTGCCAGCAGCAAAGCCCCTCAGGGACTAGGTTCTTGTGGCGAGCAGTACTTC.

This chain joins TRBV7-6 and TRBJ2-7; perhaps TRBD2 as D (5 bases). Trimming removed 5 bases from V and 5 bases from J, with 16 bases in between. Germline lookup yields CDR1 SGHVS and CDR2 FNYEAQ. The CDR3 covers 14 residues. CDR3: CASSVRGGQDEQYF. The DNA of the CDR3 is TGTGCCAGCAGCGTTCGCGGCGGGCAGGACGAGCAGTACTTC.

This rearrangement joins TRBV14 to TRBJ2-7, with a possible D match to TRBD1 (6 bases). There are 14 residues in the CDR3. The V and J ends lost 1 base and 4 bases respectively, with 11 bases between them. Per the germline V gene, CDR1 is SGHDN and CDR2 is FVKESK. CDR3 nucleotide sequence: TGTGCCAGCAGCCAAGGGTGGGGGCTGTACGAGCAGTACTTC. Its protein product is CASSQGWGLYEQYF.

The chain carries TRBV15 and TRBJ2-3; unclear D gene. The CDR3 has 12 residues. Looked up from germline, CDR1 is LNHNV and CDR2 is YYDKDF (reference sequence). With 0 bases removed from V and 5 bases from J, the gap between germline ends came to 3 bases. CDR3 sequence reads: CATSRDQDTQYF. The CDR3 nucleotides are TGTGCCACCAGCAGAGATCAAGATACGCAGTATTTT.

The chain has TRBV19 and TRBJ1-5, with D perhaps TRBD1 (5 bases). V dropped 3 bases and J dropped 5 bases, with 11 bases sitting between them. Germline CDR1 is LNHDA and CDR2 is SQIVND (reference sequence). This CDR3 has 14 amino acids. CDR3 sequence: CASSIGAPHQPQHF. In DNA form, the CDR3 reads TGTGCCAGTAGTATTGGGGCACCTCATCAGCCCCAGCATTTT.

J is TRBJ2-2 and V is TRBV10-3; D not certain. Trimming removed 7 bases at V and 6 bases at J, with 9 bases between. The germline V gene encodes CDR1 ENHRY and CDR2 SYGVKD. The CDR3 has 12 amino acids. The CDR3 bases are TGTGCCATCACCGGAGATTCCGGGGAGCTGTTTTTT. Translation: CAITGDSGELFF.

J is TRBJ1-3 and V is TRBV11-2; 9 nucleotides agree with TRBD1. The CDR3 has 18 residues. J lost 3 bases, V lost 3 bases, and 12 bases had no gene match. Germline V lookup: CDR1 SGHAT, CDR2 FQNNGV. CDR3 sequence: CASSFGPPGTGFGNTIYF. For the CDR3, the DNA is TGTGCCAGCAGCTTTGGGCCCCCGGGGACAGGGTTTGGAAACACCATATATTTT.

V and J are TRBV6-4 and TRBJ2-6; D is uncertain. The CDR3 totals 14 residues. The germline V gene encodes CDR1 MRHNA and CDR2 SNTAGT. Trimming removed 5 bases from V and 5 bases from J, with 10 bases in between. Here the CDR3 DNA reads TGTGCCAGCAGTTCATCATTCCGGGCCAACGTCCTGACTTTC. It codes for CASSSSFRANVLTF.

This sequence joins TRBV5-4 and TRBJ2-3; D perhaps matches TRBD2 (5 bases). Germline V gene sequence: CDR1 SGHNT, CDR2 YYREEE (reference sequence). Trimming cost V 1 base and J 1 base, with 13 bases left between them. This CDR3 has 16 amino acids. CDR3 protein: CASSLFQAVRTDTQYF. The CDR3 DNA sequence: TGTGCCAGCAGCTTGTTTCAAGCGGTACGCACAGATACGCAGTATTTT.

The chain is built from TRBV5-1 and TRBJ2-7; 7 nucleotides agree with TRBD1. The CDR3 extends over 14 amino acids. Germline CDR1 and CDR2: SGHRS and YFSETQ. Trimming at V came to 0 bases and at J to 2 bases, leaving 2 bases not matched to a gene. The CDR3 region is CASSLAGQTYEQYF. The CDR3 nucleotides read TGCGCCAGCAGCTTGGCGGGACAGACCTACGAGCAGTACTTC.

This rearrangement joins TRBV25-1 to TRBJ2-3; D possibly corresponds to TRBD2 (6 bases). The V gene lost 1 base and the J gene lost 4 bases, with 9 bases spanning the gap. Germline CDR1 and CDR2: MGHDK and SYGVNS. The CDR3 is made up of 14 amino acids. In DNA form, the CDR3 reads TGTGCCAGCAGTGAATTCGGGGGAGCAGATACGCAGTATTTT. This encodes CASSEFGGADTQYF.